This TCR beta chain was found in a study of Graves' ophthalmopathy and Graves' hyperthyroidism. Study-level results: Blood samples also showed most expanded thyroid clonotypes exceeding 0.001 frequency. Using a 13-signature model, the authors split ophthalmopathy from stable hyperthyroidism, with roughly 90% sensitivity and approximately 84% specificity.

The V segment lost 5 bases and the J segment 6 bases; nucleotides outside the gene matches: 8. The germline V gene encodes CDR1 SGHAT and CDR2 FQDESV (reference sequence). The CDR3 is made up of 14 amino acids. The study recruited hyperthyroidism patients aged 18 to 65 who were newly diagnosed, under 2 months' duration. The authors amplified TCR beta CDR3 regions from RNA transcripts. A first-round RT-PCR used HTBI primers, followed by a second-round multiplex PCR. MiXCR, applied by TCRdb to the multiplex PCR reads, yields one record per CDR3 protein. The table includes over a million distinct CDR3 sequences, about 35% detected once. As concerns this clonotype: Its antigen is still unknown. With a much larger clone just one base away, this may be a read error.

V usage is TRBV11-1 and J usage is TRBJ2-7; 9 nucleotides align to TRBD1. The clonotype comes from an adult man with Graves' hyperthyroidism. Sequenced input: peripheral blood or thyroid tissue (not recorded which). DNA for the CDR3: TGTGCCAGCAGCACCGGGACAGGGTATTTCGAGCAGTACTTC. Translating gives CASSTGTGYFEQYF.